This TCR beta chain is from a study of neurological immune-mediated disorders. This clonotype has a count of ten or more. Via MiXCR, TCRdb re-called the 5' RACE reads, giving one row per CDR3 protein. The sample yields tens of thousands of distinct CDR3 sequences, 2.5% seen once. Germline trimming cut 4 bases from V and 7 bases from J; bases unmatched to any gene: 6. The CDR3 consists of 13 residues. The chain uses TRBV12-3 or TRBV12-4 and TRBJ1-2; 7 nucleotides align to TRBD1. The sequence was obtained from a man aged 50-59 years with multiple sclerosis. Sequenced material: PBMCs. The CDR3 DNA sequence: TGTGCCAGCAGTTACCCGCAGGGGGTTGGCTACACCTTC. This sequence encodes CASSYPQGVGYTF.